The 30 T cell receptor beta chains presented below share a single source sample, sequenced in a study of technical replicates of blood from a few donors. Clones were read by immunoSEQ multiplex PCR, and TCRdb kept only the in-frame ones, dropping some. The sample has 45,000 to 65,000 clones; 94% are singletons. Sequenced input: T cells isolated from PBMCs. Source of these receptors: a human donor in good health.

This clone was detected a few times. V usage is TRBV5-6 and J usage is TRBJ1-1, with 10 positions matching TRBD1. Germline V lookup: CDR1 SGHDT, CDR2 YYEEEE. CDR3 size: 15 residues. Losses at the gene ends were 3 bases for V and 4 bases for J; bases not matched to a gene: 6. This CDR3 is CASSWTGTGVTEAFF. In DNA, the CDR3 is TGTGCCAGCAGCTGGACCGGGACAGGGGTCACTGAAGCTTTCTTT.

This clone was observed once. V and J are TRBV6-6 and TRBJ2-7; 7 nucleotides line up with TRBD1. Germline lookup yields CDR1 MNHNY and CDR2 SVGAGI (reference sequence). The CDR3 contains 16 residues. Germline trimming cut 7 bases from V and 4 bases from J; bases unmatched to any gene: 16. CDR3 bases: TGTGCCAGCACCTCCGAGACAGGGATAGGGATTTACGAGCAGTACTTC. It translates to CASTSETGIGIYEQYF.

CDR3 DNA: TGTGCCACTCGGGGACAAGCGGCGTCCCATCAATCCTACGAGCAGTACTTC. Its translation is CATRGQAASHQSYEQYF. The J gene is TRBJ2-7, the V gene TRBV28, with a possible D match to TRBD1 (6 bases). The CDR3 extends over 17 amino acids. The V end was cut by 10 bases, the J end by 1 base, with 26 bases between. The germline gives CDR1 MDHEN, CDR2 SYDVKM. The full variable domain, its missing parts supplied by reference TRBV28 and TRBJ2-7, is DVKVTQSSRYLVKRTGEKVFLECVQDMDHENMFWYRQDPGLGLRLIYFSYDVKMKEKGDIPEGYSVSREKKERFSLILESASTNQTSMYLCATRGQAASHQSYEQYFGPGTRLTVT.

The chain couples TRBV7-9 to TRBJ1-1; D call uncertain. From germline, CDR1 is SEHNR and CDR2 FQNEAQ (reference sequence). CDR3 length: 12 residues. Deletions cut 5 bases from V and 7 bases from J, with 11 bases between. DNA of the CDR3: TGTGCCAGCAGCCCGACCGGGTATGAAGCTTTCTTT. This translates into CASSPTGYEAFF.

The chain joins TRBV14 to TRBJ2-1; maybe TRBD1 (5 bases). Germline V CDR1 and CDR2: SGHDN, FVKESK. This CDR3 spans 12 amino acids. Trimming shortened V by 3 bases and J by 8 bases, and 8 bases separated the two germline ends. In nucleotides, the CDR3 is TGTGCCAGCAGCCAGTCAGGGTATGAGCAGTTCTTC. This gives the protein CASSQSGYEQFF.

This chain uses TRBV29-1 with TRBJ1-2, with 7 bases lining up with TRBD1. V lost 5 bases, J lost 4 bases, and 10 bases stayed unmatched. The germline V gene encodes CDR1 SQVTM and CDR2 ANQGSEA. The CDR3 spans 14 residues. The CDR3: CSVTTRGVGYGYTF. CDR3 coding DNA: TGCAGCGTTACAACCAGGGGGGTGGGCTATGGCTACACCTTC.

The gene calls are TRBV28 and TRBJ1-3; TRBD1 matches at 7 bases. The CDR3 has 14 amino acids. Germline CDR1 reads MDHEN; CDR2 reads SYDVKM. Unmatched junction bases numbered 4, after V lost 6 bases and J lost 2 bases. The chain's CDR3 is CASSLDRAGNTIYF. The CDR3 DNA reads TGTGCCAGCAGCCTCGACAGGGCTGGAAACACCATATATTTT.

This clone is a singleton in its sample. V and J are TRBV6-5 and TRBJ1-4; 8 positions match TRBD1. J gave up 6 bases and V 8 bases, and 8 bases lay outside the gene matches. CDR3 length: 14 residues. Germline V CDR1 and CDR2: MNHEY, SVGAGI. In DNA form, the CDR3 reads TGTGCCAGCGGACAGGGTTTTTCGGATGAAAAACTGTTTTTT. Encoded protein: CASGQGFSDEKLFF.

The chain joins TRBV6-6 to TRBJ2-3; D unresolved. Germline V gene lookup returns CDR1 MNHNY and CDR2 SVGAGI (reference sequence). The CDR3 length is 14 residues. The V end was cut by 8 bases, the J end by 0 bases, with 12 bases between. The CDR3 loop is CASDFTPSTDTQYF. CDR3 in DNA: TGTGCCAGCGATTTTACTCCTAGCACAGATACGCAGTATTTT.

The rearrangement links TRBV5-4 to TRBJ1-3; no firm D call. The CDR3 runs 16 residues. Trimming cost V 4 bases and J 0 bases, with 14 bases left between them. In germline, CDR1 is SGHNT, CDR2 YYREEE (reference sequence). In nucleotides, the CDR3 is TGTGCCAGCAGCGCCTCTCACGAGTCCTCTGGAAACACCATATATTTT. Translating it yields CASSASHESSGNTIYF.

This sequence joins TRBV6-6 and TRBJ2-7, with D perhaps TRBD2 (6 bases). The V gene's germline CDR1 is MNHNY and CDR2 SVGAGI (reference sequence). CDR3 length equals 16 residues. V dropped 5 bases and J dropped 2 bases, with 19 bases sitting between them. DNA of the CDR3: TGTGCCAGCAGTCACCAACCCACGGGAGTAACCTACGAGCAGTACTTC. The encoded protein is CASSHQPTGVTYEQYF.

The gene calls are TRBV7-9 and TRBJ2-1, with 7 bases aligning to TRBD1. The CDR3 has 14 amino acids. With 4 bases clipped from V and 3 bases from J, the junction kept 3 bases outside the gene matches. CDR1 and CDR2 from the germline V gene are SEHNR and FQNEAQ (reference sequence). The CDR3 DNA sequence: TGTGCCAGCAGCTCATGGGACAGCTACAATGAGCAGTTCTTC. Translation gives CASSSWDSYNEQFF.

V is TRBV6-6 and J is TRBJ2-1; D possibly corresponds to TRBD2 (5 bases). Trimming pared 7 bases from V and 6 bases from J, leaving 16 bases between. The CDR3 contains 14 residues. Germline V gives CDR1 MNHNY, CDR2 SVGAGI (reference sequence). DNA of the CDR3: TGTGCCAGCACCCACCGGAGGACGGGCAATGAGCAGTTCTTC. Translation gives CASTHRRTGNEQFF.

This rearrangement joins TRBV7-9 to TRBJ1-3; D is possibly TRBD1 (5 bases). The CDR3 length is 14 residues. V was cut by 7 bases and J by 0 bases, with 10 bases left in between. Per the germline V gene, CDR1 is SEHNR and CDR2 is FQNEAQ (reference sequence). CDR3 in amino acids: CASTDSSSGNTIYF. The CDR3 nucleotides read TGTGCCAGCACTGACAGCAGCTCTGGAAACACCATATATTTT. Together with reference TRBV7-9 and TRBJ1-3, the CDR3 gives the full variable domain: DTGVSQNPRHKITKRGQNVTFRCDPISEHNRLYWYRQTLGQGPEFLTYFQNEAQLEKSRLLSDRFSAERPKGSFSTLEIQRTEQGDSAMYLCASTDSSSGNTIYFGEGSWLTVV.

Concerning this clone itself: One junction end does not reproduce the germline sequence, and a read error may be involved. This chain links TRBV7-2 with TRBJ2-7; 9 nucleotides match TRBD1. In germline, CDR1 is SGHTA, CDR2 FQGNSA. CDR3 length: 12 amino acids. The CDR3 region has the DNA TGTGCCAGCAGCCTCCGGGGACAGGGCTCGCACTTC. Protein: CASSLRGQGSHF.

The J gene is TRBJ2-7, the V gene TRBV7-9; no firm D call. In germline, CDR1 is SEHNR, CDR2 FQNEAQ (reference sequence). V lost 7 bases, J lost 2 bases, and 12 bases lay in between. There are 13 residues in the CDR3. CDR3 bases: TGTGCCAGCAACTCCGCCTACCCCTACGAGCAGTACTTC. This translates into CASNSAYPYEQYF.

The genes are TRBV7-6 and TRBJ2-1; D perhaps matches TRBD1 (7 bases). Trimming took off 5 bases at V and 0 bases at J, with 14 bases between the two ends. Germline CDR1 and CDR2: SGHVS and FNYEAQ. The CDR3 has 16 residues. This chain's CDR3 is CASSTHQGGSYNEQFF. In nucleotides, the CDR3 is TGTGCCAGCAGCACCCACCAGGGGGGCTCCTACAATGAGCAGTTCTTC.

V gene TRBV5-1 combines with J gene TRBJ1-4, with 9 bases lining up with TRBD1. Germline CDR1 and CDR2: SGHRS and YFSETQ. Trimming took 4 bases from V and 7 from J; bases not matched to a gene: 5. This CDR3 spans 14 amino acids. The CDR3 protein is CASSPQGAGEKLFF. In DNA, the CDR3 is TGCGCCAGCAGCCCACAGGGGGCAGGTGAAAAACTGTTTTTT.

V and J are TRBV12-5 and TRBJ2-5; TRBD1 agrees at 8 bases. V lost 0 bases and J lost 5; bases outside the gene matches: 17. The V gene's germline CDR1 is LGHNT and CDR2 FRNRAP. The CDR3 length is 19 residues. This CDR3 reads CASGLVRVAGQGAPETQYF. In nucleotides, the CDR3 is TGTGCTAGTGGTTTGGTACGCGTTGCGGGCCAGGGGGCGCCTGAGACCCAGTACTTC.

The genes are TRBV11-2 and TRBJ2-2; D gene uncertain. There are 12 residues in the CDR3. V lost 5 bases and J lost 3, with 4 bases in between. CDR1 SGHAT and CDR2 FQNNGV come from the germline V gene. CDR3 in amino acids: CASSPDTGELFF. The CDR3 DNA follows: TGTGCCAGCAGCCCGGACACCGGGGAGCTGTTTTTT.

The chain links TRBV5-4 to TRBJ1-6, with no clear D. Trimming pared 1 base from V and 9 bases from J, leaving 11 bases between. Germline assignment: CDR1 SGHNT and CDR2 YYREEE (reference sequence). The CDR3 contains 14 residues. In DNA, the CDR3 is TGTGCCAGCAGCTTGTCGGGTAACCCTTCACCCCTCCACTTT. Its translation: CASSLSGNPSPLHF.

The sample holds one count of this clone. The J gene is TRBJ1-3, the V gene TRBV5-4; weak D call: TRBD1 (5 bases). Trimming shortened V by 0 bases and J by 7 bases, and 17 bases separated the two germline ends. This CDR3 comprises 16 residues. CDR1 SGHNT and CDR2 YYREEE come from the germline V gene (reference sequence). The CDR3 protein is CASSLGTGTLGNTIYF. CDR3 coding DNA: TGTGCCAGCAGCTTGGGAACCGGGACTCTCGGCAACACCATATATTTT.

The chain is built from TRBV7-6 and TRBJ2-5; TRBD1 matches 8 bases. The germline V gene has CDR1 SGHVS and CDR2 FNYEAQ. This CDR3 region has 15 residues. J was trimmed by 4 bases and V by 5 bases; bases with no gene match: 9. The CDR3 spells CASSGGQGGRETQYF. The CDR3, as DNA: TGTGCCAGCAGCGGTGGACAGGGCGGACGAGAGACCCAGTACTTC.

The chain is built from TRBV18 and TRBJ2-1, with a weak D call TRBD2 (5 bases). Trimming stripped 3 bases from V and 9 bases from J, with 15 bases between. The germline V gene has CDR1 KGHSH and CDR2 LQKENI. The CDR3 is 14 amino acids. The CDR3 sequence is CASSPGQRSGEQFF. CDR3 sequence (DNA): TGTGCCAGCTCACCCGGGCAGCGGTCGGGTGAGCAGTTCTTC.

This sequence joins TRBV5-6 and TRBJ2-5; 11 positions match TRBD2. V was clipped by 4 bases and J by 4 bases; unmatched bases: 9. This CDR3 comprises 16 residues. Germline CDR1 and CDR2: SGHDT and YYEEEE. This CDR3 is CASSRLAGGPGETQYF. CDR3 DNA sequence: TGTGCCAGCAGCCGATTAGCGGGAGGGCCAGGAGAGACCCAGTACTTC.

The rearrangement links TRBV29-1 to TRBJ1-1; D perhaps matches TRBD1 (5 bases). The V end lost 4 bases, the J end lost 1 base, and 19 bases lay between the germline ends. The germline CDR1 and CDR2 sequences are SQVTM and ANQGSEA. The length of the CDR3 is 16 residues. CDR3 DNA sequence: TGCAGCGTTGCTATATTTAGTGGGGGGACGAACACTGAAGCTTTCTTT. Translation gives CSVAIFSGGTNTEAFF.

This chain links TRBV5-6 with TRBJ2-2; tentatively, D is TRBD1 (5 bases). Germline assignment: CDR1 SGHDT and CDR2 YYEEEE. V was cut by 0 bases and J by 6 bases, with 12 bases left in between. The CDR3 covers 15 residues. The CDR3 DNA reads as TGTGCCAGCAGCTTGGGCCTTTTAGGGGCCGGGGAGCTGTTTTTT. It translates to CASSLGLLGAGELFF.

CDR3 sequence reads: CASSVPPGADTQYF. Here the CDR3 DNA reads TGTGCCAGCAGCGTACCCCCAGGGGCAGATACGCAGTATTTT. The V and J genes are TRBV9 and TRBJ2-3; perhaps TRBD1 as D (6 bases). Per the germline V gene, CDR1 is SGDLS and CDR2 is YYNGEE. CDR3 size: 14 residues. Trimming left V 1 base short and J 4 bases short, with 10 bases between.

This clone was seen a handful of times. V gene TRBV6-5 combines with J gene TRBJ2-3; D is ambiguous. V was cut by 6 bases and J by 3 bases, with 13 bases left in between. Per the germline V gene, CDR1 is MNHEY and CDR2 is SVGAGI. The CDR3 runs 14 residues. The chain's CDR3 is CASRSELGTDTQYF. As DNA, the CDR3 is TGTGCCAGCAGATCGGAACTCGGGACAGATACGCAGTATTTT.

The V and J genes are TRBV7-9 and TRBJ2-5, with a possible D match to TRBD2 (6 bases). Trimming took off 5 bases at V and 4 bases at J, with 14 bases between the two ends. This CDR3 contains 14 residues. CDR1 and CDR2 (germline): SEHNR, FQNEAQ (reference sequence). In DNA form, the CDR3 reads TGTGCCAGCAGCCCTGGACTAACTTCAGAGACCCAGTACTTC. This codes for CASSPGLTSETQYF.